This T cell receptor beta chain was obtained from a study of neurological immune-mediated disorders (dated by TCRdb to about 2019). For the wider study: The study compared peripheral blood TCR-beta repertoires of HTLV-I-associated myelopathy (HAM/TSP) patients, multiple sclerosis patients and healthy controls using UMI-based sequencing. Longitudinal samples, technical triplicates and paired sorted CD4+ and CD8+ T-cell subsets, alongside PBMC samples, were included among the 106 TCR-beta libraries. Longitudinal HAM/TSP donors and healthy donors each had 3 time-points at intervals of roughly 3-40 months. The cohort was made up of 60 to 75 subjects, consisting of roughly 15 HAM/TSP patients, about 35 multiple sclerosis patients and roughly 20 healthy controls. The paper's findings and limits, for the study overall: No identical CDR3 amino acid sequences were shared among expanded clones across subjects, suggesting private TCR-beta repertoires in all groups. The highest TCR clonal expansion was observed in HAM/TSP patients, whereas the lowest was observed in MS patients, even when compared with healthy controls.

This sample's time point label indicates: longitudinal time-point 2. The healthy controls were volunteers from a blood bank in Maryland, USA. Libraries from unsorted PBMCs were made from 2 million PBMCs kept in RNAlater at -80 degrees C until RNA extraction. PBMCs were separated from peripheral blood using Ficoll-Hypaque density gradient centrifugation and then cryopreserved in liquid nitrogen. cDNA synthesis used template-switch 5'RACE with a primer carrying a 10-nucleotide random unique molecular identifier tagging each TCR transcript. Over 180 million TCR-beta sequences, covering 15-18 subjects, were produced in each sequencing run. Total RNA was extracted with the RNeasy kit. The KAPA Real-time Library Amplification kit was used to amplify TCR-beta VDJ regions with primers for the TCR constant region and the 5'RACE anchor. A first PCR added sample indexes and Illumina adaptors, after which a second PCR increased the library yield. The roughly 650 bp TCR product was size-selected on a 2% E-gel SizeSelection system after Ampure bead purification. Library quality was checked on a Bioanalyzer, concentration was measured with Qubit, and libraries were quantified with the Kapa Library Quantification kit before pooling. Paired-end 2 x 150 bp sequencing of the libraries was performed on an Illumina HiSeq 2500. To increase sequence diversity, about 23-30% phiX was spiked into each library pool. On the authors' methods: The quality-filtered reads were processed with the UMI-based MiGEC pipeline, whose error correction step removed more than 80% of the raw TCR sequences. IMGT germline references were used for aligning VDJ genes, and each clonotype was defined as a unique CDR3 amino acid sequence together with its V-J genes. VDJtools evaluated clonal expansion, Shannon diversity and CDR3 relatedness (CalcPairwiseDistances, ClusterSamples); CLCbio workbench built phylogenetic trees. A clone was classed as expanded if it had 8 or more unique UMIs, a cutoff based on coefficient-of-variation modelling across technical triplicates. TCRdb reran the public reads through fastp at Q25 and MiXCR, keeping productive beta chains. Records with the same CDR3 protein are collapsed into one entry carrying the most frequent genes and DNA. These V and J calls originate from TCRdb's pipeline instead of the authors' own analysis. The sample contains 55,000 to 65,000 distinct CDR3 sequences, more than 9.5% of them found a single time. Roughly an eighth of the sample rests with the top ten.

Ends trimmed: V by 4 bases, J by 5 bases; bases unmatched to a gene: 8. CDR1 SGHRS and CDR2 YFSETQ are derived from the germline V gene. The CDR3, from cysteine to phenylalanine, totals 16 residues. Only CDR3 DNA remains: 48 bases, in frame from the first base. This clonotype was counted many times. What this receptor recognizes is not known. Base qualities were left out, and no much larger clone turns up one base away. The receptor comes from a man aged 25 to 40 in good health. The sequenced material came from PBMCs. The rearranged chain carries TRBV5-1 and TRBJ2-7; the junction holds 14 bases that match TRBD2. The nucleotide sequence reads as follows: TGCGCCAGCAGCGAAAGAGGGACTAGCGGGAGCCACGAGCAGTACTTC. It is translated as CASSERGTSGSHEQYF. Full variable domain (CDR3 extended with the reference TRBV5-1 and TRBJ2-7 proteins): KAGVTQTPRYLIKTRGQQVTLSCSPISGHRSVSWYQQTPGQGLQFLFEYFSETQRNKGNFPGRFSGRQFSNSRSEMNVSTLELGDSALYLCASSERGTSGSHEQYFGPGTRLTVT.